This is a list of T cell receptor beta chains from one sample in a study of blood T cells in healthy people across ages. A single record per CDR3 protein comes from TCRdb applying MiXCR to the 5' RACE reads. The table shows about 1.7 million distinct CDR3 sequences, with roughly 27% occurring only once. Sequencing input: blood. The origin of the receptors is a woman in her 30s in good health. CDR3s include the opening cysteine and the closing phenylalanine or tryptophan. The order of the fields is J gene, D gene, V gene, clone size, CDR3 protein, CDR3 DNA. The D gene is left open where the match is weak. A row's size may be missing; if present it is once, few, many or a size class.

J gene: TRBJ1-2
D gene: TRBD1
V gene: TRBV5-4
clone size: .
CDR3 protein: CASSLEGGFLRDRSFYGYTF
CDR3 DNA: TGTGCCAGCAGCTTGGAAGGCGGGTTTCTGAGGGACAGGTCTTTTTATGGCTACACCTTC

J gene: TRBJ1-5
D gene: TRBD1
V gene: TRBV7-9
clone size: once
CDR3 protein: CASSATAGTGTRSQHF
CDR3 DNA: TGTGCCAGCAGCGCGACCGCCGGGACAGGGACTAGGTCCCAGCATTTT

J gene: TRBJ1-5
D gene: .
V gene: TRBV19
clone size: once
CDR3 protein: CASSIIRGGSNQPQHF
CDR3 DNA: TGTGCCAGTAGTATCATAAGGGGTGGTAGCAATCAGCCCCAGCATTTT

J gene: TRBJ1-2
D gene: .
V gene: TRBV20-1
clone size: many
CDR3 protein: CSARVGGDGYTF
CDR3 DNA: TGCAGTGCTAGAGTCGGAGGGGATGGCTACACCTTC

J gene: TRBJ2-3
D gene: TRBD2
V gene: TRBV20-1
clone size: few
CDR3 protein: CSARDSERGTDTQYF
CDR3 DNA: TGCAGTGCTAGAGATTCGGAGCGGGGAACAGATACGCAGTATTTT

J gene: TRBJ2-5
D gene: .
V gene: TRBV5-1
clone size: many
CDR3 protein: CASSLGEGFAETQYF
CDR3 DNA: TGCGCCAGCAGCTTGGGTGAGGGGTTTGCCGAGACCCAGTACTTC

J gene: TRBJ1-6
D gene: TRBD1
V gene: TRBV7-2
clone size: .
CDR3 protein: CASSLGDSGVGSPLHF
CDR3 DNA: TGTGCCAGCAGCTTAGGGGACAGCGGGGTCGGCTCACCCCTCCACTTT

J gene: TRBJ2-3
D gene: .
V gene: TRBV10-3
clone size: .
CDR3 protein: CAISELGGTQYF
CDR3 DNA: TGTGCCATCAGTGAGCTGGGGGGTACGCAGTATTTT

J gene: TRBJ1-2
D gene: .
V gene: TRBV14
clone size: .
CDR3 protein: CASSQGGRPSYGYTF
CDR3 DNA: TGTGCCAGCAGCCAAGGCGGGAGACCGAGCTATGGCTACACCTTC

J gene: TRBJ2-7
D gene: TRBD1
V gene: TRBV2
clone size: few
CDR3 protein: CASKGDSVFYEQYF
CDR3 DNA: TGTGCCAGCAAGGGGGACAGTGTTTTCTACGAGCAGTACTTC

J gene: TRBJ2-7
D gene: .
V gene: TRBV5-1
clone size: .
CDR3 protein: CASSPGVGAYEQYF
CDR3 DNA: TGCGCCAGCAGCCCAGGGGTGGGGGCCTACGAGCAGTACTTC

J gene: TRBJ2-3
D gene: TRBD1
V gene: TRBV5-1
clone size: .
CDR3 protein: CASRGGAGGMDTQYF
CDR3 DNA: TGCGCCAGCAGAGGGGGCGCAGGGGGCATGGATACGCAGTATTTT

J gene: TRBJ2-7
D gene: TRBD2
V gene: TRBV20-1
clone size: .
CDR3 protein: CSARDLAGGTHEQYF
CDR3 DNA: TGCAGTGCTAGAGATCTAGCGGGGGGAACCCACGAGCAGTACTTC

J gene: TRBJ1-4
D gene: .
V gene: TRBV7-6
clone size: once
CDR3 protein: CASSLTQTNEKLFF
CDR3 DNA: TGTGCCAGCAGCCTCACACAAACTAATGAAAAACTGTTTTTT

J gene: TRBJ1-5
D gene: TRBD1
V gene: TRBV20-1
clone size: few
CDR3 protein: CSARPGTGGPNQPRHF
CDR3 DNA: TGCAGCGCTAGACCCGGGACAGGGGGGCCCAATCAGCCCCGGCATTTT

J gene: TRBJ2-1
D gene: .
V gene: TRBV7-2
clone size: few
CDR3 protein: CASSDFVWVYNEQFF
CDR3 DNA: TGTGCCAGCAGCGATTTTGTGTGGGTCTACAATGAGCAGTTCTTC

J gene: TRBJ2-3
D gene: TRBD2
V gene: TRBV30
clone size: few
CDR3 protein: CAWSRGGTDTQYF
CDR3 DNA: TGTGCCTGGAGTCGGGGGGGCACAGATACGCAGTATTTT

J gene: TRBJ1-5
D gene: .
V gene: TRBV18
clone size: .
CDR3 protein: CASSPSTGDSNQPQHF
CDR3 DNA: TGTGCCAGCTCACCCTCGACCGGTGACAGCAATCAGCCCCAGCATTTT

J gene: TRBJ2-3
D gene: .
V gene: TRBV12-3/TRBV12-4
clone size: .
CDR3 protein: CASSGGRVGTDTQYF
CDR3 DNA: TGTGCCAGCAGCGGGGGGCGCGTTGGCACAGATACGCAGTATTTT

J gene: TRBJ1-4
D gene: .
V gene: TRBV10-2
clone size: .
CDR3 protein: CASTYPTGIAEKLFF
CDR3 DNA: TGCGCCAGCACCTATCCTACGGGGATCGCGGAAAAACTGTTTTTT

J gene: TRBJ2-6
D gene: .
V gene: TRBV9
clone size: .
CDR3 protein: CASSTMGGANVLTF
CDR3 DNA: TGTGCCAGCAGCACGATGGGTGGGGCCAACGTCCTGACTTTC

J gene: TRBJ2-7
D gene: TRBD2
V gene: TRBV14
clone size: many
CDR3 protein: CASRGGSGYEQYF
CDR3 DNA: TGTGCCAGCCGGGGGGGCAGTGGCTACGAGCAGTACTTC

J gene: TRBJ2-6
D gene: .
V gene: TRBV20-1
clone size: few
CDR3 protein: CSAGLRESGANVLTF
CDR3 DNA: TGCAGTGCTGGGTTGAGGGAATCTGGGGCCAATGTCCTGACTTTC

J gene: TRBJ1-5
D gene: .
V gene: TRBV20-1
clone size: few
CDR3 protein: CSASPGNQPQHF
CDR3 DNA: TGCAGTGCTAGCCCGGGGAATCAGCCCCAGCATTTT

J gene: TRBJ2-7
D gene: .
V gene: TRBV12-3/TRBV12-4
clone size: .
CDR3 protein: CASSRYDKSYNEQYF
CDR3 DNA: TGTGCCAGCAGCAGATACGACAAGTCCTACAATGAGCAGTACTTC

J gene: TRBJ1-1
D gene: TRBD1
V gene: TRBV5-1
clone size: .
CDR3 protein: CASSITGGDTEAFF
CDR3 DNA: TGCGCCAGCAGCATCACAGGGGGCGACACTGAAGCTTTCTTT

J gene: TRBJ1-2
D gene: .
V gene: TRBV6-5
clone size: .
CDR3 protein: CASRIARNNYGYTF
CDR3 DNA: TGTGCCAGCCGAATAGCCAGGAATAACTATGGCTACACCTTC

J gene: TRBJ2-1
D gene: .
V gene: TRBV20-1
clone size: .
CDR3 protein: CSARPGAAGYEQFF
CDR3 DNA: TGCAGTGCTCGACCGGGGGCCGCCGGGTATGAGCAGTTCTTC

J gene: TRBJ2-5
D gene: .
V gene: TRBV7-9
clone size: few
CDR3 protein: CANSSREDQETQYF
CDR3 DNA: TGTGCCAACAGCTCCCGGGAAGACCAAGAGACCCAGTACTTC

J gene: TRBJ1-1
D gene: .
V gene: TRBV4-3
clone size: .
CDR3 protein: CASSQDDVRGTEAFF
CDR3 DNA: TGCGCCAGCAGCCAAGATGACGTCAGGGGCACTGAAGCTTTCTTT

J gene: TRBJ2-7
D gene: TRBD2
V gene: TRBV10-2
clone size: .
CDR3 protein: CASSMGTSGIEQYF
CDR3 DNA: TGCGCCAGCAGTATGGGGACTAGCGGGATCGAGCAGTACTTC

J gene: TRBJ1-2
D gene: .
V gene: TRBV12-3/TRBV12-4
clone size: few
CDR3 protein: CASSLLSGGPYGYTF
CDR3 DNA: TGTGCCAGCAGTTTATTATCGGGGGGTCCCTATGGCTACACCTTC

J gene: TRBJ1-5
D gene: .
V gene: TRBV4-1
clone size: .
CDR3 protein: CASSRTDGFNQPQHF
CDR3 DNA: TGCGCCAGCAGCCGAACGGACGGGTTCAATCAGCCCCAGCATTTT

J gene: TRBJ1-1
D gene: .
V gene: TRBV6-2/TRBV6-3
clone size: few
CDR3 protein: CASSYSTQGAFF
CDR3 DNA: TGTGCCAGCAGTTACTCGACTCAAGGAGCTTTCTTT

J gene: TRBJ1-6
D gene: .
V gene: TRBV12-3/TRBV12-4
clone size: few
CDR3 protein: CASSFQGYNSPLHF
CDR3 DNA: TGTGCCAGCAGTTTCCAGGGCTATAATTCACCCCTCCACTTT

J gene: TRBJ1-1
D gene: TRBD1
V gene: TRBV7-9
clone size: .
CDR3 protein: CASRPDRGPNTEAFF
CDR3 DNA: TGTGCCAGCAGACCCGACAGGGGCCCGAACACTGAAGCTTTCTTT

J gene: TRBJ1-2
D gene: .
V gene: TRBV7-2
clone size: few
CDR3 protein: CASSLAREAPGYTF
CDR3 DNA: TGTGCCAGCAGCTTAGCCAGGGAGGCTCCTGGCTACACCTTC

J gene: TRBJ2-3
D gene: TRBD2
V gene: TRBV20-1
clone size: .
CDR3 protein: CSARDPRLAGGRADTQYF
CDR3 DNA: TGCAGTGCTAGAGATCCGCGACTAGCGGGGGGACGAGCAGATACGCAGTATTTT

J gene: TRBJ1-1
D gene: TRBD1
V gene: TRBV6-5
clone size: .
CDR3 protein: CASRYRQGTTEAFF
CDR3 DNA: TGTGCCAGCAGGTATCGACAGGGGACGACTGAAGCTTTCTTT

J gene: TRBJ2-6
D gene: .
V gene: TRBV27
clone size: .
CDR3 protein: CALNQGGRSGANVLTF
CDR3 DNA: TGTGCGCTTAACCAGGGGGGTAGGTCTGGGGCCAACGTCCTGACTTTC

J gene: TRBJ1-5
D gene: .
V gene: TRBV27
clone size: .
CDR3 protein: CASRTGWGNQPQHF
CDR3 DNA: TGTGCCAGCAGAACAGGGTGGGGCAATCAGCCCCAGCATTTT

J gene: TRBJ1-2
D gene: .
V gene: TRBV10-1
clone size: few
CDR3 protein: CASSENAGYGYTF
CDR3 DNA: TGCGCCAGCAGTGAGAACGCTGGCTATGGCTACACCTTC

J gene: TRBJ2-1
D gene: TRBD1
V gene: TRBV5-1
clone size: .
CDR3 protein: CASSLGTGGRTRNEQFF
CDR3 DNA: TGCGCCAGCAGCTTAGGGACAGGGGGGCGAACTCGCAATGAGCAGTTCTTC

J gene: TRBJ2-6
D gene: .
V gene: TRBV20-1
clone size: many
CDR3 protein: CSARPRTSGANVLTF
CDR3 DNA: TGCAGTGCTAGACCCAGGACCTCTGGGGCCAACGTCCTGACTTTC

J gene: TRBJ2-7
D gene: TRBD2
V gene: TRBV4-3
clone size: few
CDR3 protein: CASSPYWVLAGDFQYEQYF
CDR3 DNA: TGCGCCAGCAGCCCCTACTGGGTACTAGCGGGAGATTTTCAGTACGAGCAGTACTTC

J gene: TRBJ2-7
D gene: .
V gene: TRBV3-1
clone size: many
CDR3 protein: CASSQDLSGLFSYEQYF
CDR3 DNA: TGTGCCAGCAGCCAAGATTTAAGTGGACTCTTCTCCTACGAGCAGTACTTC

J gene: TRBJ2-7
D gene: .
V gene: TRBV28
clone size: many
CDR3 protein: CASSRDRELEKYF
CDR3 DNA: TGTGCCAGCAGTCGGGACCGGGAACTAGAAAAGTACTTC

J gene: TRBJ1-1
D gene: .
V gene: TRBV14
clone size: .
CDR3 protein: CASSQGPDLAFF
CDR3 DNA: TGTGCCAGCAGCCAAGGACCGGACTTAGCTTTTTTT

J gene: TRBJ2-7
D gene: TRBD1
V gene: TRBV29-1
clone size: many
CDR3 protein: CSVEERGTGYEQYF
CDR3 DNA: TGCAGCGTTGAAGAGAGAGGGACAGGCTACGAGCAGTACTTC